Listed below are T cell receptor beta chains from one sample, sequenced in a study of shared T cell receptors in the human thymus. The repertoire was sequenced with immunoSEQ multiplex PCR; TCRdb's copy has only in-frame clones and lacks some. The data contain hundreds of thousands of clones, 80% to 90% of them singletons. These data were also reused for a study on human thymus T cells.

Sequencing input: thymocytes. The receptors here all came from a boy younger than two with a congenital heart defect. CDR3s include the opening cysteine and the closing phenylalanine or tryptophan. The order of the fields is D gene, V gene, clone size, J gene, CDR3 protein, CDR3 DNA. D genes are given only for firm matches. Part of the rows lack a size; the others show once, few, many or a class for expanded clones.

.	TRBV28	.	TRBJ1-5	CASSPADTSPGPQHF	TGTGCCAGCAGCCCCGCGGACACCTCTCCCGGGCCCCAGCATTTT
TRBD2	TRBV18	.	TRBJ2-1	CASSPPRAGGSYNEQFF	TGTGCCAGCTCACCACCGAGAGCGGGGGGGTCGTACAATGAGCAGTTCTTC
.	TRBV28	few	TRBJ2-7	CASSRTIDTIMSYEQYF	TGTGCCAGCAGCCGCACCATCGACACAATCATGTCCTACGAGCAGTACTTC
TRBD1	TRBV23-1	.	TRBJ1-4	CASSLAGQGTEKLFF	TGCGCCAGCAGTCTAGCGGGACAGGGAACTGAAAAACTGTTTTTT
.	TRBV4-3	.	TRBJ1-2	CASSQEYGLRDYGYTF	TGCGCCAGCAGCCAAGAATATGGGTTGAGGGACTATGGCTACACCTTC
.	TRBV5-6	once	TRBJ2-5	CASSFQAFQETQYF	TGTGCCAGCAGCTTCCAGGCGTTCCAAGAGACCCAGTACTTC
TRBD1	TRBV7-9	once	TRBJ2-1	CASSSTGIHEQFF	TGTGCCAGCAGCTCGACAGGGATCCATGAGCAGTTCTTC
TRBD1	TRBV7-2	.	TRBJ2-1	CASSQNRDRAFF	TGTGCCAGCAGCCAAAACCGGGACAGGGCTTTCTTC
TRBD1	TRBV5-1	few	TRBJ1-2	CASSWDRDRDHPNYGYTF	TGCGCCAGCAGCTGGGACCGGGACAGGGACCATCCTAACTATGGCTACACCTTC
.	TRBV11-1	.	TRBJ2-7	CASSLARQGSAPSNYEQYF	TGTGCCAGCAGCTTAGCGAGGCAGGGAAGTGCACCTTCGAATTACGAGCAGTACTTC
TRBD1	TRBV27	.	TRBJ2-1	CASSFRYPGQGYNEQFF	TGTGCCAGCAGTTTCCGTTATCCGGGACAGGGCTACAATGAGCAGTTCTTC
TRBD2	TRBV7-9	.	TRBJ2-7	CASSASNTSGGTYEQYF	TGTGCCAGCAGCGCATCGAATACTAGCGGGGGAACCTACGAGCAGTACTTC
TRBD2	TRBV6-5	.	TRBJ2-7	CASTKIAGVKYEQYF	TGTGCCAGCACCAAGATAGCGGGGGTTAAGTACGAGCAGTACTTC
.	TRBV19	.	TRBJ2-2	CASRGNTGELFF	TGTGCCAGCAGGGGGAACACCGGGGAGCTGTTTTTT
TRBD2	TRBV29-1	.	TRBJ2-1	CSVEETRTSGSYEQFF	TGCAGCGTTGAAGAAACCCGGACTAGCGGGAGCTATGAGCAGTTCTTC
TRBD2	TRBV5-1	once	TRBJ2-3	CASSPMASGGAWGTDTQYF	TGCGCCAGCAGCCCCATGGCTAGCGGGGGGGCCTGGGGCACAGATACGCAGTATTTT
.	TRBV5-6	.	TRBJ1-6	CASSAGPSDTLTNSPLHF	TGTGCCAGCAGCGCTGGGCCATCGGACACCCTTACGAATTCACCCCTCCACTTT
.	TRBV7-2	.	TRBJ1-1	CASSLEDRTNTEAFF	TGTGCCAGCAGCTTAGAGGACAGAACGAACACTGAAGCTTTCTTT
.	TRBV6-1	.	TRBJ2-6	CASSAGQYHSGANVLTF	TGTGCCAGCAGTGCAGGACAGTATCACTCTGGGGCCAACGTCCTGACTTTC
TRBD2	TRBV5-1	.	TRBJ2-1	CASSLGGLAGSYNEQFF	TGCGCCAGCAGCTTGGGGGGACTAGCGGGGTCCTACAATGAGCAGTTCTTC
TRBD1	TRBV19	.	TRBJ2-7	CASERRDRTYEQYF	TGTGCCAGTGAGCGCCGGGACAGGACCTACGAGCAGTACTTC
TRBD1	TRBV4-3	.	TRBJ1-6	CASSQERPGDRSSYNSPLHF	TGCGCCAGCAGCCAAGAACGCCCCGGGGACAGGAGCTCCTATAATTCACCCCTCCACTTT
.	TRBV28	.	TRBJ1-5	CASRWATELHGHQPQHF	TGTGCCAGCAGGTGGGCCACCGAACTTCACGGTCACCAGCCCCAGCATTTT
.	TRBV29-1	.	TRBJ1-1	CSVVRCATMNTEAFF	TGCAGCGTTGTGCGCTGCGCGACTATGAACACTGAAGCTTTCTTT
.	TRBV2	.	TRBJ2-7	CASSEIGPDGSSYEQYF	TGTGCCAGCAGTGAAATTGGACCGGATGGGAGCTCCTACGAGCAGTACTTC
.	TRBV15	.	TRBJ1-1	CATSLMIQNTEAFF	TGTGCCACCAGCCTCATGATACAGAACACTGAAGCTTTCTTT
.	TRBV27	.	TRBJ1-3	CASSLTWRGSGNTIYF	TGTGCCAGCAGTTTAACCTGGCGAGGCTCTGGAAACACCATATATTTT
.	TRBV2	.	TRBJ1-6	CASLPGGNSYNSPLHF	TGTGCCAGCCTTCCGGGCGGGAACTCCTATAATTCACCCCTCCACTTT
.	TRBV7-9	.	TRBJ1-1	CARSEVFKAFF	TGTGCCAGAAGTGAGGTCTTCAAAGCTTTCTTT
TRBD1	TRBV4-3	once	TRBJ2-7	CASSRRDSDSYEQYF	TGCGCCAGCAGCCGCCGGGACAGTGACTCCTACGAGCAGTACTTC
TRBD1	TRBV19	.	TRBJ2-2	CATRDRSEFTGELFF	TGTGCCACAAGGGACAGGAGTGAATTCACCGGGGAGCTGTTTTTT
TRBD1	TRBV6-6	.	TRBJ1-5	CASSYRQGATNQPQHF	TGTGCCAGCAGTTACCGACAGGGGGCGACCAATCAGCCCCAGCATTTT
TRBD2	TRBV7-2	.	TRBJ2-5	CASSPPGASGGAHETQYF	TGTGCCAGCAGCCCCCCCGGGGCTAGCGGGGGGGCTCACGAGACCCAGTACTTC
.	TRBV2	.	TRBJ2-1	CASSEYVSQEPYNEQFF	TGTGCCAGCAGTGAATACGTCTCCCAGGAACCCTACAATGAGCAGTTCTTC
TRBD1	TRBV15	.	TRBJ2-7	CATSRTRQGLYEQYF	TGTGCCACCAGCAGAACTCGACAGGGGTTGTACGAGCAGTACTTC
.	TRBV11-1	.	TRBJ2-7	CASSLRQVSGYEQYF	TGTGCCAGCAGCCTAAGACAGGTCTCAGGCTACGAGCAGTACTTC